Listed below are T cell receptor beta chains from one sample, sequenced in a study of shared clonotypes between healthy human individuals. Assay used: immunoSEQ multiplex PCR; TCRdb lists only in-frame clones, some missing. The sample consists of roughly 2.2 million clones, 90% to 95% of them appearing once. The specimen was naive CD4+ T cells from PBMCs. These receptor sequences come from a young man in good health. Some clones in this sample may be carry-over from other donors' samples. CDR3s leave out the opening cysteine and the closing phenylalanine or tryptophan.

J gene | V gene | CDR3 protein
TRBJ2-3 | TRBV28 | ASRRGGVGTDTQY
TRBJ1-1 | TRBV18 | ASSLTRENTEAF
TRBJ2-1 | TRBV6-5 | ASSYSGLAGNNEQF
TRBJ2-1 | TRBV7-9 | ASSPNSGPSYNEQF
TRBJ2-7 | TRBV5-5 | ASSSILTGPISYEQY
TRBJ2-2 | TRBV11-3 | ASSLEIGGELF
TRBJ1-1 | TRBV6-6 | ASRAVWEAF
TRBJ1-6 | TRBV5-6 | ASRLLGGNSPLH
TRBJ1-5 | TRBV2 | ASSVDGSNQPQH
TRBJ2-7 | TRBV5-1 | ASSLGSSGPNYEQY
TRBJ1-5 | TRBV5-1 | ASSLGGTGDSNQPQH
TRBJ2-2 | TRBV9 | ASSVSGLAPRGELF